What follows describes a single T cell receptor beta chain. As the method of synthesis, 5'RACE template switching with UMIs yielded TCR beta cDNA. TCRdb re-called the 5' RACE reads, yielding one record per CDR3 amino acid sequence without DNA. This sample contains approximately 110,000 distinct CDR3 sequences. This sample is part of a study of T cells expressing NK-cell markers. Study context: Sorted CD3+CD56-NKG2C+, CD3+CD56+NKG2C+ and CD3+CD56+NKG2C- T cells supplied the TCR beta repertoires. Just one sequenced donor of eight was HCMV-seronegative, while seven were seropositive.

The V gene's germline CDR1 is SGHTA and CDR2 FQGNSA. CDR3 length equals 14 residues. This sequence was found in a woman aged 18 to 75 in good health. The rearrangement links TRBV7-2 to TRBJ2-3. What was sequenced was blood T cells: a sorted CD56 or NKG2C T cell subset, CD4+ or CD8+ T cells, or bulk PBMC T cells (not recorded which). CDR3: CASSLLAITDTQYF.